This TCR beta chain was identified in a study of OX40 agonist ivuxolimab in advanced cancers. Whole-study context: At approximately 83% male, the cohort had a mean age of 60 years, ranging from about 23 to 79. Past anti-PD-1, anti-PD-L1 or anti-CTLA-4 therapy was accepted, and roughly 40% had received some. Partial responses, seen in three patients, involved one hepatocellular carcinoma and two cutaneous melanomas.

General observations from the study: The investigators did not determine what antigen specificity the expanded peripheral T cells had.

V was pared by 7 bases and J by 5 bases, with 9 bases between. Germline CDR1 reads SGHRS; CDR2 reads YFSETQ. The CDR3 is 11 amino acids. The table came from immunoSEQ multiplex PCR; TCRdb's copy has only in-frame clones and leaves some out. Among tens of thousands of clones listed, roughly 86% were seen once. Concerning this clone: What it binds is not known.

The material was CD4+ or CD8+ T cells sorted from blood, obtained in a trial of the OX40 agonist ivuxolimab. The chain employs TRBV5-1 and TRBJ2-5, with a weak D call TRBD2 (5 bases). This clonotype was sampled from an adult with an advanced solid tumor such as melanoma, head and neck, liver or kidney cancer. The CDR3 nucleotides are TGCGCCAGCCGGTCGGGGGAGACCCAGTACTTC. It encodes CASRSGETQYF.